Presented here are 16 T cell receptor beta chains from one specimen sequenced in a study of B cell selection in AIRE deficiency. The sorted conventional CD4 T cells were gated as CD4+CD127+. Repertoires were generated with immunoSEQ multiplex PCR, while TCRdb's copy carries only in-frame clones and drops some. The data show 25,000 to 30,000 clones, less than 97% seen once. The sample taken for sequencing was CD4+CD127+ conventional T cells sorted from PBMCs. The receptors come from a human donor in good health.

The chain is built from TRBV6-1 and TRBJ2-5, with 7 bases aligning to TRBD2. The germline CDR1 and CDR2 sequences are MNHNS and SASEGT. The CDR3 totals 17 residues. V shed 4 bases, J shed 7 bases, and the junction held 18 bases outside the gene matches. The CDR3 coding sequence is TGTGCCAGCAGTGGACGTTCTAGCGGAGTTCTATCGGGGACCCAGTACTTC. This translates into CASSGRSSGVLSGTQYF.

V is TRBV30 and J is TRBJ2-3; 13 bases line up with TRBD2. After removal of 3 bases from V and 7 bases from J, the junction contained 16 bases not matched to a gene. The CDR3 is 18 residues long. The germline V gene has CDR1 GTSNPN and CDR2 SVGIG (reference sequence). Here the CDR3 DNA reads TGTGCCTGGAGGACGGCCCAGGGACTAGCGGGAATAGGTTATACGCAGTATTTT. It yields the protein CAWRTAQGLAGIGYTQYF. Complete variable domain (other parts from reference TRBV30 and TRBJ2-3): SQTIHQWPATLVQPVGSPLSLECTVEGTSNPNLYWYRQAAGRGLQLLFYSVGIGQISSEVPQNLSASRPQDRQFILSSKKLLLSDSGFYLCAWRTAQGLAGIGYTQYFGPGTRLTVL.

The chain employs TRBV12-5 and TRBJ2-2; possibly TRBD1 for D (5 bases). CDR1 and CDR2 from the germline V gene are LGHNT and FRNRAP. The CDR3 consists of 15 residues. This chain's CDR3 is CVLGQDNLNTGELFF. Here the CDR3 DNA reads TGTGTTCTGGGGCAGGACAACCTGAACACCGGGGAGCTGTTTTTT.

The chain carries TRBV19 and TRBJ2-5; 12 bases are a match to TRBD2. The CDR3 runs 16 residues. V shed 7 bases and J 4 bases; nucleotides not matched to a gene: 10. Per germline, CDR1 LNHDA and CDR2 SQIVND (reference sequence). The CDR3: CASMRASGRAGETQYF. The CDR3 bases are TGTGCCAGTATGCGTGCTAGCGGGAGGGCCGGAGAGACCCAGTACTTC.

The V and J genes are TRBV5-1 and TRBJ1-1; 9 positions agree with TRBD1. CDR1 and CDR2 (germline): SGHRS, YFSETQ. Losses at the gene ends were 4 bases for V and 5 bases for J; bases not matched to a gene: 9. CDR3 size: 15 residues. This chain's CDR3 is CASSRDRVGITEAFF. In nucleotides, the CDR3 is TGCGCCAGCAGCCGGGACAGGGTCGGTATAACTGAAGCTTTCTTT. The whole variable domain, filled in from reference TRBV5-1 and TRBJ1-1, reads KAGVTQTPRYLIKTRGQQVTLSCSPISGHRSVSWYQQTPGQGLQFLFEYFSETQRNKGNFPGRFSGRQFSNSRSEMNVSTLELGDSALYLCASSRDRVGITEAFFGQGTRLTVV.

DNA of the CDR3: TGCGCCAGCAGTGCTACGCGGGGCACTGAAGCTTTCTTT. This encodes CASSATRGTEAFF. The chain employs TRBV10-1 and TRBJ1-1; no reliable D call. Trimming took 4 bases from V and 4 from J, leaving 10 bases between them. Looked up from germline, CDR1 is WNHNN and CDR2 is SYGVQD (reference sequence). The CDR3 has 13 amino acids.

This sequence joins TRBV12-5 and TRBJ2-7; 11 bases align to TRBD1. Germline values: CDR1 LGHNT, CDR2 FRNRAP. V trimming: 4 bases; J trimming: 6 bases; junction bases outside the gene matches: 11. The length of the CDR3 is 16 residues. The CDR3 DNA sequence: TGTGCTAGTGGTTCAATAAGGGACAGGGGGACCCCCGAGCAGTACTTC. This sequence encodes CASGSIRDRGTPEQYF. The full variable domain, with the rest looked up from reference TRBV12-5 and TRBJ2-7, is DARVTQTPRHKVTEMGQEVTMRCQPILGHNTVFWYRQTMMQGLELLAYFRNRAPLDDSGMPKDRFSAEMPDATLATLKIQPSEPRDSAVYFCASGSIRDRGTPEQYFGPGTRLTVT.

This chain joins TRBV25-1 and TRBJ1-2, with D hard to call. The germline gives CDR1 MGHDK, CDR2 SYGVNS. The CDR3 loop spans 13 amino acids. The V end was cut by 2 bases, the J end by 1 base, with 5 bases between. The CDR3 nucleotides are TGTGCCAGCAGTGAAAGAAATAACTATGGCTACACCTTC. Protein: CASSERNNYGYTF.

This clone was seen only once. The chain couples TRBV6-5 to TRBJ1-2; maybe TRBD1 (5 bases). CDR1 is MNHEY and CDR2 is SVGAGI in the germline V gene. V lost 2 bases to trimming and J lost 5 bases, with 15 bases between them. The CDR3 contains 15 residues. This chain's CDR3 is CASSYMTTARYGYTF. Here the CDR3 DNA reads TGTGCCAGCAGTTACATGACGACAGCCAGATATGGCTACACCTTC.

The gene calls are TRBV4-1 and TRBJ2-3; perhaps TRBD1 as D (5 bases). V lost 3 bases and J 14 bases, leaving 15 bases between the germline ends. The CDR3 sequence is 12 residues long. Germline CDR1 and CDR2: MGHRA and YSYEKL. Here the CDR3 reads CASSHPAGFPYF. The CDR3, as DNA: TGCGCCAGCAGCCACCCCGCAGGGTTTCCGTATTTT.

This chain uses TRBV9 with TRBJ2-1; TRBD2 aligns across 12 bases. The germline V gene has CDR1 SGDLS and CDR2 YYNGEE. V gave up 0 bases and J gave up 7 bases; unmatched junction bases: 5. This CDR3 has 16 residues. CDR3 coding DNA: TGTGCCAGCAGCGTAGCTAGCGGGGGGGCCATAAATGAGCAGTTCTTC. Protein product: CASSVASGGAINEQFF.

In this sample, this clone turned up once. Here the CDR3 DNA reads TGTGCCAGCAGCGTTATGGGACAGGGGCTGGGACCCCTCCACTTT. Encoded protein: CASSVMGQGLGPLHF. The rearrangement links TRBV11-2 to TRBJ1-6; TRBD1 matches 10 bases. J gave up 12 bases and V 5 bases, and 10 bases lay outside the gene matches. The CDR3 consists of 15 residues. Per germline, CDR1 SGHAT and CDR2 FQNNGV.

The rearrangement joins TRBV6-6 to TRBJ2-7; 9 nucleotides match TRBD1. Per germline, CDR1 MNHNY and CDR2 SVGAGI (reference sequence). The CDR3 consists of 14 residues. Germline trimming cut 8 bases from V and 7 bases from J; bases unmatched to any gene: 12. CDR3 sequence: CASYKQGASREQYF. DNA of the CDR3: TGTGCCAGCTACAAACAGGGGGCTTCAAGGGAGCAGTACTTC.

This clone was observed once. This rearrangement joins TRBV28 to TRBJ2-7; 13 bases match TRBD2. V trimming: 7 bases; J trimming: 5 bases; junction bases outside the gene matches: 8. The CDR3 has 15 amino acids. In germline, CDR1 is MDHEN, CDR2 SYDVKM. The chain's CDR3 is CASTTGLAGVHEQYF. The CDR3 DNA follows: TGTGCCAGCACCACCGGACTAGCGGGAGTCCACGAGCAGTACTTC.

The chain couples TRBV5-1 to TRBJ2-3; D is perhaps TRBD1 (6 bases). V was pared by 4 bases and J by 0 bases, with 9 bases between. The germline gives CDR1 SGHRS, CDR2 YFSETQ. The CDR3 consists of 14 residues. The CDR3 protein is CASSPQGSTDTQYF. CDR3 sequence (DNA): TGCGCCAGCAGCCCCCAGGGGAGCACAGATACGCAGTATTTT.

This chain links TRBV29-1 with TRBJ2-1, with D possibly matching TRBD2 (5 bases). Trimming removed 3 bases at V and 0 bases at J, with 15 bases between. The germline CDR1 and CDR2 sequences are SQVTM and ANQGSEA. This CDR3 is 16 amino acids long. The CDR3 sequence is CSVDGSDFGSYNEQFF. DNA for the CDR3: TGCAGCGTTGACGGTTCGGACTTCGGCTCCTACAATGAGCAGTTCTTC.